The 7 T cell receptor beta chains below were found in one sample sequenced in a study of blood T cell repertoires in COVID-19. Measured with immunoSEQ multiplex PCR; TCRdb has only the in-frame clones, and not every one. The data hold some 670,000 clones, with 85% to 90% observed a single time. Specimen: peripheral blood. The receptors were gathered from a woman younger than 30 with acute or convalescent COVID-19.

This chain connects TRBV29-1 to TRBJ1-1; no definite D call. The CDR3 covers 13 residues. Looked up from germline, CDR1 is SQVTM and CDR2 is ANQGSEA. Trimming took off 4 bases at V and 0 bases at J, with 9 bases between the two ends. This CDR3 reads CSVGGRLNTEAFF. The CDR3 DNA reads TGCAGCGTTGGCGGGCGATTGAACACTGAAGCTTTCTTT.

The chain recombines TRBV9 with TRBJ1-5, with unresolved D. In germline, CDR1 is SGDLS, CDR2 YYNGEE. The V and J ends lost 0 bases and 3 bases respectively, with 10 bases between them. The CDR3 covers 15 residues. CDR3 in amino acids: CASSVGRGYNQPQHF. The CDR3 DNA is TGTGCCAGCAGCGTAGGTCGGGGATACAATCAGCCCCAGCATTTT.

CDR3 coding DNA: TGCGCCAGCAGCCAAGATAGCGGGGGGCCCACCTACGAGCAGTACTTC. Its protein product is CASSQDSGGPTYEQYF. This sequence joins TRBV4-3 and TRBJ2-7, with TRBD2 matching over 10 bases. The junction had 4 bases not matched to a gene; V was cut back by 0 bases and J by 2 bases. Looked up from germline, CDR1 is LGHNA and CDR2 is YSLEER. This CDR3 region has 16 residues.

The chain uses TRBV6-2 or TRBV6-3 and TRBJ1-5; a weak D match, TRBD1 (6 bases). Germline-derived CDR1 and CDR2 are MNHEY and SVGEGT. CDR3 length equals 17 residues. V was pared by 6 bases and J by 4 bases, with 22 bases between. The CDR3 DNA reads as TGTGCCAGCAGCAAAGGACAGTACCGGGCGGTTAATCAGCCCCAGCATTTT. Protein product: CASSKGQYRAVNQPQHF.

About this clone itself: The junction departs from the called germline gene at one end, perhaps through a read error. At the DNA level, this CDR3 is encoded by other sequences in the same sample as well. The chain recombines TRBV5-4 with TRBJ2-2; D unclear. Germline V gene data show CDR1 as SGHNT and CDR2 as YYREEE (reference sequence). CDR3 length: 15 amino acids. CDR3 sequence reads: CASSPKLENTGELFF. CDR3 DNA sequence: TGCGCCAGCAGCCCTAAATTAGAGAACACCGGGGAGCTGTTTTTT.

This chain connects TRBV7-3 to TRBJ1-1; D gene unclear. The CDR3 spans 14 residues. Germline loops: CDR1 SGHTA, CDR2 FQGTGA. Trimming took off 2 bases at V and 4 bases at J, with 11 bases between the two ends. CDR3 sequence: CASSLDREGTEAFF. The DNA for the CDR3 is TGTGCCAGCAGCTTAGATCGGGAGGGCACTGAAGCTTTCTTT.

This rearrangement joins TRBV6-4 to TRBJ1-1, with 9 bases aligning to TRBD1. This CDR3 is 14 amino acids long. CDR1 is MRHNA, CDR2 SNTAGT, per germline. V dropped 6 bases and J dropped 4; count of bases not matched to a gene: 6. The CDR3 DNA is TGTGCCAGCAGGGGACAGGGATCGGGCACTGAAGCTTTCTTT. Its translation is CASRGQGSGTEAFF.